This T cell receptor beta chain comes out of a study of regulatory and conventional T cells in RAG deficiency. Overall study findings and caveats: Sorted Omenn CD25-high CD127-low cells may not be bona fide Tregs.

Germline lookup yields CDR1 SGHAT and CDR2 FQNNGV. The CDR3 spans 15 residues. V was cut by 6 bases and J by 1 base, with 14 bases left in between. Sequenced by immunoSEQ multiplex PCR; TCRdb stores in-frame clones only, minus some. The sample lists roughly 13,000 clones, just under 95% occurring once. Blood CD4+ CD25-low CD127-high conventional T cells supplied the genomic DNA template. With respect to this clone: The target antigen is unknown.

This sample also appeared in a second study, on regulatory T cells. From that study: The primer mix had 52 TRBV and 13 TRBJ primers.

Sequencing was performed on CD4+ effector T cells sorted from blood. This chain connects TRBV11-2 to TRBJ2-3; a weak D match, TRBD2 (7 bases). The sequence derives from a human donor in good health. The CDR3 nucleotides are TGTGCCAGCAGGAATTGGGGGGGGCGCACAGATACGCAGTATTTT. Translating it yields CASRNWGGRTDTQYF.